This T cell receptor (beta chain) was sequenced in a study of preoperative IRX-2 immunotherapy in early breast cancer. Noted treatment: preoperative locoregional IRX-2 cytokine immunotherapy. Preoperative locoregional IRX-2 cytokine immunotherapy was tested in the phase Ib source study. The germline CDR1 and CDR2 sequences are SGHVS and FQNEAQ. The CDR3 is 16 residues long. After removal of 4 bases from V and 2 bases from J, the junction contained 5 bases not matched to a gene. Data came from immunoSEQ multiplex PCR; TCRdb stores just in-frame clones and leaves some out. The data contain 95,000 to 100,000 clones, 86% of them singletons.

Specimen: tumor tissue, collected after IRX-2 immunotherapy. This sequence originates from a human donor with breast cancer. The chain uses TRBV7-8 and TRBJ2-2; 9 nucleotides agree with TRBD2. DNA for the CDR3: TGTGCCAGCAGCTACCAGACTAGCGGAAACACCGGGGAGCTGTTTTTT. Protein product: CASSYQTSGNTGELFF.